These 13 T cell receptor beta chains were sequenced from one sample in a study of OX40 agonist ivuxolimab in advanced cancers. The method was immunoSEQ multiplex PCR; TCRdb's version includes in-frame clones alone and lacks a portion of them. Among tens of thousands of clones listed, approximately 85% were seen once. The sequencing here drew on CD4+ or CD8+ T cells sorted from blood, taken in a trial of the OX40 agonist ivuxolimab. These receptors were obtained from an adult with an advanced solid tumor such as melanoma, head and neck, liver or kidney cancer.

This clone was detected once. This sequence joins TRBV6-5 and TRBJ2-3, with D unclear. V was pared by 0 bases and J by 4 bases, with 14 bases between. Germline V lookup: CDR1 MNHEY, CDR2 SVGAGI. This CDR3 is built from 16 residues. CDR3 sequence: CASSYSRPPRSDTQYF. CDR3 DNA: TGTGCCAGCAGTTACTCGAGACCGCCCCGGTCAGATACGCAGTATTTT.

The chain has TRBV5-6 and TRBJ1-6; D is undetermined. The CDR3 totals 14 residues. Trimming took 4 bases from V and 9 from J, leaving 14 bases between them. In germline, CDR1 is SGHDT, CDR2 YYEEEE. The CDR3 region is CASSKRASSSPLHF. CDR3 bases: TGTGCCAGCAGCAAGAGGGCAAGCTCTTCACCCCTCCACTTT.

The chain uses TRBV11-2 and TRBJ2-3; no clear D gene. The CDR3 covers 11 residues. The ends were cut back, 3 bases at V and 4 bases at J, with 2 bases in the middle. Germline V gives CDR1 SGHAT, CDR2 FQNNGV. DNA for the CDR3: TGTGCCAGCAGCTTCGCAGATACGCAGTATTTT. Amino acids: CASSFADTQYF.

This clone was counted a single time. The chain has TRBV4-3 and TRBJ2-2; TRBD1 matches 8 bases. J lost 4 bases, V lost 0 bases, and 10 bases had no gene match. The CDR3 is 18 residues long. From germline, CDR1 is LGHNA and CDR2 YSLEER. The CDR3 coding sequence is TGCGCCAGCAGCCAAGACCTTCTTCAGGGGGCAATCACCGGGGAGCTGTTTTTT. Protein: CASSQDLLQGAITGELFF.

The CDR3, as DNA: TGTGCCAGCAGCTTGGCTAGGCTAGCTGGGGAAGAGACCCAGTACTTC. Translating gives CASSLARLAGEETQYF. This chain uses TRBV5-6 with TRBJ2-5; D possibly corresponds to TRBD2 (5 bases). The germline V gene encodes CDR1 SGHDT and CDR2 YYEEEE. V lost 0 bases, J lost 3 bases, and 15 bases lay in between. The CDR3 spans 16 residues.

The V gene is TRBV7-2, the J gene TRBJ2-3; D gene ambiguous. Germline V gene sequence: CDR1 SGHTA, CDR2 FQGNSA. This CDR3 region has 16 residues. V was shortened by 1 base and J by 3 bases, with 14 bases between the two germline ends. In DNA form, the CDR3 reads TGTGCCAGCAGCTTAGGGGCACAGTCTCTGACAGATACGCAGTATTTT. Translated: CASSLGAQSLTDTQYF.

This clone occurred once. V is TRBV19 and J is TRBJ1-1; 9 bases are shared with TRBD1. The CDR3 runs to 15 residues. Germline V gives CDR1 LNHDA, CDR2 SQIVND (reference sequence). J lost 5 bases, V lost 6 bases, and 10 bases had no gene match. The CDR3 protein is CASRTFTGGWTEAFF. As DNA, the CDR3 is TGTGCCAGTAGGACCTTCACAGGGGGCTGGACTGAAGCTTTCTTT. Looking up the rest from reference TRBV19 and TRBJ1-1 gives the full variable domain: DGGITQSPKYLFRKEGQNVTLSCEQNLNHDAMYWYRQDPGQGLRLIYYSQIVNDFQKGDIAEGYSVSREKKESFPLTVTSAQKNPTAFYLCASRTFTGGWTEAFFGQGTRLTVV.

This chain links TRBV6-6 with TRBJ2-2; D gene ambiguous. The CDR3 spans 12 residues. V was pared by 2 bases and J by 4 bases, with 2 bases between. In germline, CDR1 is MNHNY, CDR2 SVGAGI (reference sequence). CDR3 nucleotides: TGTGCCAGCAGTTACCTCACCGGGGAGCTGTTTTTT. As protein: CASSYLTGELFF.

The CDR3: CASMGRAPSETQYF. CDR3 sequence (DNA): TGCGCCAGTATGGGGCGAGCCCCTTCGGAGACCCAGTACTTC. The gene calls are TRBV10-2 and TRBJ2-5; possible D gene TRBD1, 5 bases. Germline V CDR1 and CDR2: WSHSY, SAAADI. CDR3 length equals 14 residues. The V gene lost 9 bases and the J gene lost 5 bases, with 19 bases spanning the gap.

The V gene is TRBV9, the J gene TRBJ1-1; D possibly corresponds to TRBD1 (5 bases). V lost 0 bases and J lost 8, with 11 bases in between. This CDR3 is 13 amino acids long. Germline-derived CDR1 and CDR2 are SGDLS and YYNGEE. As DNA, the CDR3 is TGTGCCAGCAGCGTAGGAGGTGGGGGAGAAGCTTTCTTT. This gives the protein CASSVGGGGEAFF.

The sample holds a few counts of this clone. The gene calls are TRBV6-5 and TRBJ2-3; maybe TRBD1 (5 bases). V was pared by 8 bases and J by 0 bases, with 12 bases between. The CDR3 is 14 residues long. CDR1 MNHEY and CDR2 SVGAGI come from the germline V gene. This CDR3 is CASGRQLSTDTQYF. The CDR3 DNA follows: TGTGCCAGCGGGCGACAGCTGAGCACAGATACGCAGTATTTT.

The chain links TRBV4-3 to TRBJ2-2; D uncertain. This CDR3 comprises 14 residues. Germline CDR1 reads LGHNA; CDR2 reads YSLEER. V was cut by 3 bases and J by 4 bases, with 9 bases left in between. The CDR3 region is CASSHSRSTGELFF. CDR3 DNA: TGCGCCAGCAGCCACAGCCGCAGCACCGGGGAGCTGTTTTTT.

This chain uses TRBV6-5 with TRBJ1-1; TRBD1 matches 9 bases. J was trimmed by 5 bases and V by 2 bases; bases with no gene match: 3. Germline CDR1 and CDR2: MNHEY and SVGAGI. CDR3 size: 14 residues. The CDR3 spells CASSYGDRETEAFF. As DNA, the CDR3 is TGTGCCAGCAGTTACGGGGACAGGGAGACTGAAGCTTTCTTT.